The following is a TCR beta chain sequence with its context. No antigen is known for it. The data derive from a study of T cell responses to AZD1222 COVID-19 vaccine. The study's findings and limits: Spike-wide vaccine-associated CD4 TCRs dominated at 160-218 and 743-854.

Sequencing was performed with immunoSEQ multiplex PCR; in TCRdb, only in-frame clones are kept and a portion is missing. The sample holds 100,000 to 150,000 clones, roughly 87% seen once. Germline V lookup: CDR1 SGHTA, CDR2 FQGNSA. This CDR3 spans 15 amino acids. V lost 0 bases and J 2 bases, leaving 11 bases between the germline ends. This sample comprised peripheral blood, obtained on day 0 of AZD1222 vaccination. The V gene is TRBV7-2, the J gene TRBJ2-7, with a tentative D call TRBD2 (6 bases). This receptor was taken from an adult in good health. The CDR3 DNA reads as TGTGCCAGCAGCTTAGCGGGGGGACCCACCTACGAGCAGTACTTC. This sequence encodes CASSLAGGPTYEQYF.